This passage covers 2 T cell receptor beta chains from one sample sequenced in a study of molecular identifiers for immune sequencing clone quantification. TCRdb analysed the PCR reads with MiXCR anew, one entry per CDR3 protein. Counted here are approximately 40,000 distinct CDR3 sequences, approximately 17% occurring once; the ten biggest clones make up approximately 6.4%. Sequencing was carried out using naive CD8+ T cells from blood, with Jurkat cell RNA spiked in. Subset indicated: FACS-sorted CD8+CD4-CCR7+CD45RA+ naive T cells. These receptors all come from a human donor in good health. Some libraries in this study had Jurkat cell RNA spiked in.

This chain joins TRBV2 and TRBJ2-1; D is unclear. V lost 5 bases and J 9 bases, leaving 5 bases between the germline ends. Germline-derived CDR1 and CDR2 are SNHLY and FYNNEI. The CDR3 runs 10 residues. The CDR3 DNA sequence: TGTGCCAGCAGTATGTCTGAGCAGTTCTTC. Translation: CASSMSEQFF.

This clonotype was observed many times. The CDR3 DNA is TGTGCCAGCAGCTTAGTAGGCCGGGGCACAGATACGCAGTATTTT. As protein: CASSLVGRGTDTQYF. The chain uses TRBV7-9 and TRBJ2-3; no firm D call. With 1 base removed from V and 1 base from J, the gap between germline ends came to 9 bases. This CDR3 is built from 15 residues. Germline V lookup: CDR1 SEHNR, CDR2 FQNEAQ (reference sequence).